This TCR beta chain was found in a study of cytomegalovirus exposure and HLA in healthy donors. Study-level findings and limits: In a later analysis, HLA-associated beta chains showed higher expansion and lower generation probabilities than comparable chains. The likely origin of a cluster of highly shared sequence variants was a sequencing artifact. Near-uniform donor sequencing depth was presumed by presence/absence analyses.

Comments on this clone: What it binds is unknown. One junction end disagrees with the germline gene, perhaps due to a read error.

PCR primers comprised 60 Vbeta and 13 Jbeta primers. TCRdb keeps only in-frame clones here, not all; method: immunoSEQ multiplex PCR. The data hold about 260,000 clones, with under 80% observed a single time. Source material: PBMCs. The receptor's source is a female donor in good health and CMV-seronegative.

This chain's CDR3 is CSSSPRDSLYEQYF. CDR3 DNA sequence: TGTTCCAGCAGCCCCCGGGACAGTCTCTACGAGCAGTACTTC. The chain joins TRBV7-9 to TRBJ2-7; TRBD1 agrees at 7 bases. CDR3 length equals 14 residues. From germline, CDR1 is SEHNR and CDR2 FQNEAQ (reference sequence).